These 13 T cell receptor beta chains originate from one sample sequenced in a study of T cell responses to AZD1222 COVID-19 vaccine (dated by TCRdb to about 2021). The time point tag for this specimen amounts to: baseline before first vaccination. Receptor amplification or capture employed the immunoSEQ multiplex PCR assay. Imported from immuneACCESS, the table was reduced by TCRdb to in-frame sequences with V and J called. These copies leave out some clones; in studies compared against another copy, an unresolved V gene accounts for under half, and the cause of the remainder is not known. The sample table lists about 140,000 clones, about 88% of them with a count of one. The leading ten clones occupy around 4.7% of the sample. This material consisted of peripheral blood, taken on day 0 of AZD1222 vaccination. The receptors derive from an adult in good health.

J is TRBJ1-2 and V is TRBV7-9; D unclear. This CDR3 has 17 residues. V was trimmed by 7 bases and J by 1 base, leaving 22 bases between them. Germline loops: CDR1 SEHNR, CDR2 FQNEAQ (reference sequence). The CDR3 coding sequence is TGTGCCAGCACCTACTGGGCGGGTAGAGTGGTTAACTATGGCTACACCTTC. Protein sequence: CASTYWAGRVVNYGYTF.

The chain recombines TRBV7-2 with TRBJ2-2; D unresolved. Per the germline V gene, CDR1 is SGHTA and CDR2 is FQGNSA. This CDR3 spans 17 amino acids. The V end was cut by 0 bases, the J end by 5 bases, with 16 bases between. CDR3 in amino acids: CASSLAATQLTTGELFF. As DNA, the CDR3 is TGTGCCAGCAGCTTAGCGGCGACTCAGTTAACAACCGGGGAGCTGTTTTTT.

This chain joins TRBV5-1 and TRBJ1-2; D is possibly TRBD1 (5 bases). The CDR3 has 13 amino acids. Trimming stripped 2 bases from V and 7 bases from J, with 12 bases between. Germline assignment: CDR1 SGHRS and CDR2 YFSETQ. CDR3 sequence: CASSFRGERGYTF. CDR3 in DNA: TGCGCCAGCAGCTTCCGGGGGGAGCGTGGCTACACCTTC.

The chain is built from TRBV27 and TRBJ2-3; 7 bases are shared with TRBD1. V lost 3 bases and J lost 1; bases outside the gene matches: 10. Per the germline V gene, CDR1 is MNHEY and CDR2 is SMNVEV (reference sequence). The CDR3 loop spans 17 amino acids. For the CDR3, the DNA is TGTGCCAGCAGTTTGTATACAGGGGAAGGGGGCACAGATACGCAGTATTTT. This sequence encodes CASSLYTGEGGTDTQYF.

The chain combines TRBV28 with TRBJ1-5, with D possibly TRBD1 on 5 matching bases. Trimming left V 4 bases short and J 6 bases short, with 10 bases between. The CDR3 sequence is 13 residues long. Germline-derived CDR1 and CDR2 are MDHEN and SYDVKM. CDR3 region: CASSYPDTQPQHF. The CDR3 DNA reads as TGTGCCAGCAGTTACCCGGACACTCAGCCCCAGCATTTT.

V gene TRBV19 combines with J gene TRBJ2-7, with TRBD2 identical over 14 bases. CDR1 is LNHDA, CDR2 SQIVND, per germline (reference sequence). The ends lost 4 bases at V and 5 bases at J; junction bases unmatched: 7. The CDR3 consists of 16 residues. This CDR3 is CASSTRPGLAGDEQYF. CDR3 coding DNA: TGTGCCAGTAGTACCCGACCGGGACTAGCGGGAGACGAGCAGTACTTC. The full variable domain, rest sourced from reference TRBV19 and TRBJ2-7, is DGGITQSPKYLFRKEGQNVTLSCEQNLNHDAMYWYRQDPGQGLRLIYYSQIVNDFQKGDIAEGYSVSREKKESFPLTVTSAQKNPTAFYLCASSTRPGLAGDEQYFGPGTRLTVT.

This rearrangement joins TRBV9 to TRBJ2-1; 16 nucleotides agree with TRBD2. CDR1 is SGDLS and CDR2 is YYNGEE in the germline V gene. V was clipped by 2 bases and J by 6 bases; unmatched bases: 2. The CDR3 spans 16 residues. In DNA form, the CDR3 reads TGTGCCAGCAGCGTGGGGACTAGCGGGAGGGCCAATGAGCAGTTCTTC. Translated: CASSVGTSGRANEQFF.

This clone is a singleton in its sample. This chain links TRBV10-1 with TRBJ1-2, with D perhaps matching TRBD1 (6 bases). V was pared by 5 bases and J by 7 bases, with 14 bases between. Germline CDR1 WNHNN, CDR2 SYGVQD (reference sequence). CDR3 length equals 13 residues. CDR3 region: CASSQGRLGGYTF. CDR3 in DNA: TGCGCCAGCAGTCAGGGGAGACTTGGTGGCTACACCTTC.

The chain carries TRBV30 and TRBJ1-2; 7 bases are shared with TRBD1. The germline CDR1 and CDR2 sequences are GTSNPN and SVGIG (reference sequence). This CDR3 region has 15 residues. Unmatched junction bases numbered 9, after V lost 3 bases and J lost 2 bases. CDR3 nucleotides: TGTGCCTGGAGGCCCGCGACGGGACAGAACTATGGCTACACCTTC. Translating it yields CAWRPATGQNYGYTF.

This clone turned up a few times. The chain combines TRBV18 with TRBJ2-7; TRBD1 matches 8 bases. CDR1 KGHSH and CDR2 LQKENI come from the germline V gene. V lost 3 bases and J lost 5; bases outside the gene matches: 12. The CDR3 contains 16 residues. The CDR3 spells CASSPVRQGQRHEQYF. For the CDR3, the DNA is TGTGCCAGCTCACCTGTACGACAGGGGCAACGCCACGAGCAGTACTTC.

The rearrangement joins TRBV6-5 to TRBJ1-5, with 7 bases identical to TRBD1. The germline gives CDR1 MNHEY, CDR2 SVGAGI. CDR3 length: 14 residues. J lost 2 bases, V lost 5 bases, and 3 bases had no gene match. The CDR3 protein is CASSPTGRNQPQHF. CDR3 in DNA: TGTGCCAGCAGTCCGACAGGGCGCAATCAGCCCCAGCATTTT.

The chain couples TRBV7-2 to TRBJ2-5; weak D call: TRBD1 (6 bases). This CDR3 spans 14 amino acids. V lost 7 bases and J lost 5, with 17 bases in between. Germline CDR1 and CDR2: SGHTA and FQGNSA. The CDR3 is CASTPDRREETQYF. The CDR3 nucleotides are TGTGCCAGCACCCCCGACAGGCGTGAGGAGACCCAGTACTTC.

This sequence joins TRBV5-6 and TRBJ1-2; D is unresolved. V lost 3 bases and J 7 bases, leaving 19 bases between the germline ends. Looked up from germline, CDR1 is SGHDT and CDR2 is YYEEEE. This CDR3 has 15 amino acids. Here the CDR3 DNA reads TGTGCCAGCAGCTCTCGGGTCGGCCCCCGGAGTGGCTACACCTTC. It encodes CASSSRVGPRSGYTF.